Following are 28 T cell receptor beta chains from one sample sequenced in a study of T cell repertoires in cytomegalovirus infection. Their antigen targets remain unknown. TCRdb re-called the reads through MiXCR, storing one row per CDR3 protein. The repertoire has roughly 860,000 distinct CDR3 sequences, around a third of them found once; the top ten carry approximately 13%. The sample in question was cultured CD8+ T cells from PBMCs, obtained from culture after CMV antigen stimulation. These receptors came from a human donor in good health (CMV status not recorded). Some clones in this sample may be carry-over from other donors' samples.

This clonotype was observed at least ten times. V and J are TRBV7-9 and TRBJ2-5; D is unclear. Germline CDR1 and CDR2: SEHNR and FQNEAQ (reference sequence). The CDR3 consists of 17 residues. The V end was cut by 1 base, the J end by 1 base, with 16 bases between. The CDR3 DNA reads TGTGCCAGCAGCTTAGAGGTGCAAGGTGACTCCCAAGAGACCCAGTACTTC. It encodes CASSLEVQGDSQETQYF.

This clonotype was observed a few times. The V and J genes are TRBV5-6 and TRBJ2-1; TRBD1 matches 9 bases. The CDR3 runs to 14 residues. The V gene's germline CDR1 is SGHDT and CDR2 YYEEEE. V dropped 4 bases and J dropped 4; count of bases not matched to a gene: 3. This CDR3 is CASSDGTGYNEQFF. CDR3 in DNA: TGTGCCAGCAGCGACGGGACAGGGTACAATGAGCAGTTCTTC.

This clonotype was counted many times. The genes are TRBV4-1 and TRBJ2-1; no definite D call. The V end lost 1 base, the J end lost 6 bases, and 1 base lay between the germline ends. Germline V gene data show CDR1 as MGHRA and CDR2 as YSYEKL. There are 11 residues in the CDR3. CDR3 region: CASSQANEQFF. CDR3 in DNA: TGCGCCAGCAGCCAAGCCAATGAGCAGTTCTTC.

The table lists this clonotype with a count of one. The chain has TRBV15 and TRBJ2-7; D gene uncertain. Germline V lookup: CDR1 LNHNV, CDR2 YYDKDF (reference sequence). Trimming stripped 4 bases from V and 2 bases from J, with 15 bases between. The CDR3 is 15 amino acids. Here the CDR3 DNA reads TGTGCCACCAGCAAAGGCAGGATCCCCCCCTACGAGCAGTACGTC. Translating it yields CATSKGRIPPYEQYV.

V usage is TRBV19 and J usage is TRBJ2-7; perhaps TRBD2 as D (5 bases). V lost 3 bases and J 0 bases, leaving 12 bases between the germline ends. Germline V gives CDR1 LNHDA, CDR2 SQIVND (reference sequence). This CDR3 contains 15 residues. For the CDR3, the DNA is TGTGCCAGTAGTATGACTTATGGGAGCTCCTACGAGCAGTACTTC. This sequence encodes CASSMTYGSSYEQYF.

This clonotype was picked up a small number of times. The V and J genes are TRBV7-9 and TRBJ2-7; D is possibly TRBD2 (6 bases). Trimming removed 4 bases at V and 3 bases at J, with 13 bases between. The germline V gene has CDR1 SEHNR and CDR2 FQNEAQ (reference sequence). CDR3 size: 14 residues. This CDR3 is CASSSPGEVYEQYF. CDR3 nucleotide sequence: TGTGCCAGCAGCTCCCCGGGGGAGGTCTACGAGCAGTACTTC.

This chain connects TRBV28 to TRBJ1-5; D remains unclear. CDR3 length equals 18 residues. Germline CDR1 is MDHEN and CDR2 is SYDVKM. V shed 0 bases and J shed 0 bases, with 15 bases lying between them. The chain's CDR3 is CASSLWGSTRGSNQPQHF. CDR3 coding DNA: TGTGCCAGCAGTTTATGGGGTAGTACCCGGGGTAGCAATCAGCCCCAGCATTTT. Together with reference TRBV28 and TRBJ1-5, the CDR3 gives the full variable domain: DVKVTQSSRYLVKRTGEKVFLECVQDMDHENMFWYRQDPGLGLRLIYFSYDVKMKEKGDIPEGYSVSREKKERFSLILESASTNQTSMYLCASSLWGSTRGSNQPQHFGDGTRLSIL.

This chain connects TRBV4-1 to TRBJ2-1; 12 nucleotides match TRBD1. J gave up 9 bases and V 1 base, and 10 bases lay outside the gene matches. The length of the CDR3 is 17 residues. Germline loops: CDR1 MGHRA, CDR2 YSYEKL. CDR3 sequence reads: CASSQVSPGTGGVEQFF. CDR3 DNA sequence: TGCGCCAGCAGCCAAGTTTCCCCCGGGACAGGGGGCGTTGAGCAGTTCTTC.

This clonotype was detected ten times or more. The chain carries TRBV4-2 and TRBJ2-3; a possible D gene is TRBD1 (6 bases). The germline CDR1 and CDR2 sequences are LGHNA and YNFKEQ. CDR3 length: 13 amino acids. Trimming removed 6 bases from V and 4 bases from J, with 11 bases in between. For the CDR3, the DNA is TGTGCCAGCAGGCCAACAGGGTCAGATACGCAGTATTTT. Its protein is CASRPTGSDTQYF.

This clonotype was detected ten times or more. The CDR3 protein is CASIKRRAFF. In nucleotides, the CDR3 is TGTGCCAGCATCAAACGGAGGGCTTTCTTT. V is TRBV27 and J is TRBJ1-1; the D is unclear. Germline assignment: CDR1 MNHEY and CDR2 SMNVEV (reference sequence). The V gene lost 7 bases and the J gene lost 11 bases, with 11 bases spanning the gap. The CDR3 extends over 10 amino acids.

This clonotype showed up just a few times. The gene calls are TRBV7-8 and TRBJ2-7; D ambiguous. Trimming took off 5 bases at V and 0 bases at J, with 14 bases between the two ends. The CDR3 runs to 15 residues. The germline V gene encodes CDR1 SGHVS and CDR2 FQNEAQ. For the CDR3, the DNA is TGTGCCAGCAGCGCCAGGACGGCACGCTCCTACGAGCAGTACTTC. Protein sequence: CASSARTARSYEQYF.

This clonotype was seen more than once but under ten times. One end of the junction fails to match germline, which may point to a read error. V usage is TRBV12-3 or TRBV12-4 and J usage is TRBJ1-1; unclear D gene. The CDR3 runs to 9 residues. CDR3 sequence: CASSLRAVW. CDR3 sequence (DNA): TGTGCCAGCAGTTTAAGGGCCGTATGG.

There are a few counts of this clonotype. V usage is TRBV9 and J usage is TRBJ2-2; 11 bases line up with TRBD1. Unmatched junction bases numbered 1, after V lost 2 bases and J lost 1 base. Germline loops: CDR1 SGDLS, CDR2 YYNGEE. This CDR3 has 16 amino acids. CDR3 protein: CASSVGQGGNTGELFF. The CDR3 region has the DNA TGTGCCAGCAGCGTGGGACAGGGGGGGAACACCGGGGAGCTGTTTTTT.

DNA for the CDR3: TGTGCCAGCAGCACGGCGGGACTGTTTAGCAATCAGCCCCAGCATTTT. Its protein is CASSTAGLFSNQPQHF. The J gene is TRBJ1-5, the V gene TRBV5-6; D is possibly TRBD1 (5 bases). V gave up 4 bases and J gave up 0 bases, with 14 bases separating them. CDR3 length: 16 residues. Germline V lookup: CDR1 SGHDT, CDR2 YYEEEE.

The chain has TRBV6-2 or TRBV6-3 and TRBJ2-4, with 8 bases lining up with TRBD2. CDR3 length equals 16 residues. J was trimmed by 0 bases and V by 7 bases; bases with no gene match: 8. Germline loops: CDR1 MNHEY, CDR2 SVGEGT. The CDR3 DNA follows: TGTGCCAGCACCCATAGCGGGGCCCTAGCCAAAAACATTCAGTACTTC. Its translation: CASTHSGALAKNIQYF.

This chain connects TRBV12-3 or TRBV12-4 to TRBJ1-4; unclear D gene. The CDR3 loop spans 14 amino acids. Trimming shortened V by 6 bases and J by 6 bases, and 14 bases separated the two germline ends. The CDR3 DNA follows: TGTGCCAGCAGACAGACGGCTTATTATGAAAAACTGTTTTTT. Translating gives CASRQTAYYEKLFF.

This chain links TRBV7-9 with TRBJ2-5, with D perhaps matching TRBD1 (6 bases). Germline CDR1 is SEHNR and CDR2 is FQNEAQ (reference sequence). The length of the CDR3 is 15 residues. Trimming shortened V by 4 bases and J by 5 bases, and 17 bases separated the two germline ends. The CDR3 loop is CASSSGDLGSETQYF. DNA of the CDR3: TGTGCCAGCAGCTCAGGGGACCTCGGGTCGGAGACCCAGTACTTC.

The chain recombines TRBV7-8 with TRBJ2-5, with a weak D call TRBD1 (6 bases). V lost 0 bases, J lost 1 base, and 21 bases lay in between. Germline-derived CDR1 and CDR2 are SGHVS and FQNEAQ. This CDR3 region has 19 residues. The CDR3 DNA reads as TGTGCCAGCAGCTTAGCACTGTCAGGGGTCATGGGGGCCCAAGAGACCCAGTACTTC. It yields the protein CASSLALSGVMGAQETQYF.

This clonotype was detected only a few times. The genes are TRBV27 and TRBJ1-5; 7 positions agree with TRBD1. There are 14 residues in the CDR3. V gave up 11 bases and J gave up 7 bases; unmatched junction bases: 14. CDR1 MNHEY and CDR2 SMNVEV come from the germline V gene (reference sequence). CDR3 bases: TGTGCCTCTTGGGAGAGACAGGGCGTGCAGCCCCAGCATTTT. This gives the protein CASWERQGVQPQHF.

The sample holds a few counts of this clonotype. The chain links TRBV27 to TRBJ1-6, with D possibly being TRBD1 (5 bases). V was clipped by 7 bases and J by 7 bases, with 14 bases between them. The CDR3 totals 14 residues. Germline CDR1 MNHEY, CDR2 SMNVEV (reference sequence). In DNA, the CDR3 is TGTGCCAGCACCTGGGGGACTGCGAATTCACCCCTCCACTTT. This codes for CASTWGTANSPLHF.

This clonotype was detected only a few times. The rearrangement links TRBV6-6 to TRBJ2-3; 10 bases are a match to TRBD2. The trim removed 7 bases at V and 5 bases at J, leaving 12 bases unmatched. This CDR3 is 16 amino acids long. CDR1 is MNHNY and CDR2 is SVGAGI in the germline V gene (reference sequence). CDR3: CASTSLFSGGIDTQYF. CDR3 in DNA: TGTGCCAGCACCAGCCTCTTTAGCGGGGGGATAGATACGCAGTATTTT.

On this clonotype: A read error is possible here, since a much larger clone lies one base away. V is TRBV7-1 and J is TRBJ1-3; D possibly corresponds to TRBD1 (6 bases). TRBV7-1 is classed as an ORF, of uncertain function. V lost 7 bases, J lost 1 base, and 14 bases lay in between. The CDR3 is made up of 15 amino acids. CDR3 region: CASNKTTGSGNTIYF. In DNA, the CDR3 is TGTGCCAGCAACAAAACAACAGGGTCTGGAAACACCATATATTTT.

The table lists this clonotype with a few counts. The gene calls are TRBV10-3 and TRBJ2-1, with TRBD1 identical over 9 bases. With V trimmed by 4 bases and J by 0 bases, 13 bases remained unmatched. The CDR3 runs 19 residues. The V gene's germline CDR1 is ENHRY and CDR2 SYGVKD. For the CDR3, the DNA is TGTGCCATCAGTGCGGGGACAGGGAACGGCCCCGACTCCTACAATGAGCAGTTCTTC. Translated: CAISAGTGNGPDSYNEQFF.

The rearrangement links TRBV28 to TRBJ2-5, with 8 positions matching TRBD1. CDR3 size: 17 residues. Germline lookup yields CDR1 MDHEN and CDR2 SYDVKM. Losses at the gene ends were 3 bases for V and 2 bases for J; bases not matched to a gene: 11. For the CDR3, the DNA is TGTGCCAGCAGTTTTGGGTTGGAGGACAGGGAACAAGAGACCCAGTACTTC. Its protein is CASSFGLEDREQETQYF. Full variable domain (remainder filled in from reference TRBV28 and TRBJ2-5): DVKVTQSSRYLVKRTGEKVFLECVQDMDHENMFWYRQDPGLGLRLIYFSYDVKMKEKGDIPEGYSVSREKKERFSLILESASTNQTSMYLCASSFGLEDREQETQYFGPGTRLLVL.

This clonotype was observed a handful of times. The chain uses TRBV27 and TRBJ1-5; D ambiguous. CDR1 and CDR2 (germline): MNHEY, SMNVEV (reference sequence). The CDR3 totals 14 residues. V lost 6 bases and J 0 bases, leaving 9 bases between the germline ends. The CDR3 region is CASRKGNSNQPQHF. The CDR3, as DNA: TGTGCCAGCAGGAAAGGGAATAGCAATCAGCCCCAGCATTTT.

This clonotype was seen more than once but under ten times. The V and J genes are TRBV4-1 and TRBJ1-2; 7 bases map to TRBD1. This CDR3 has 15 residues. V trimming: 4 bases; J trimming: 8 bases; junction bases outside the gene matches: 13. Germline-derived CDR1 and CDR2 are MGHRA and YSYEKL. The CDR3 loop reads CASSLGQEGALGYTF. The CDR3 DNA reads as TGCGCCAGCAGCCTCGGACAGGAGGGAGCCCTGGGCTACACCTTC.

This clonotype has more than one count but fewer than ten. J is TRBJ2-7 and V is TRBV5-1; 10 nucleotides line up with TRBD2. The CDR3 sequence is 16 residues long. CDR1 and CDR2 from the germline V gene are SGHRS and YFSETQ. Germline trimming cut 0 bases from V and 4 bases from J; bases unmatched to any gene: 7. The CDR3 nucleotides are TGCGCCAGCAGCTTGGACTCCACTAGCGGGGCATACGAGCAGTACTTC. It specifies CASSLDSTSGAYEQYF.

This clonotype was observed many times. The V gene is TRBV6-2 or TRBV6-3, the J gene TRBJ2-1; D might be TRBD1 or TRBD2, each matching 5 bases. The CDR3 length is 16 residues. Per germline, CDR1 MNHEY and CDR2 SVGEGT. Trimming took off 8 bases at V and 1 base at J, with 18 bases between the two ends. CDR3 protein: CASFLAGAGSYNEQFF. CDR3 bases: TGTGCCAGCTTCCTAGCCGGGGCAGGGTCCTACAATGAGCAGTTCTTC.